Listed below are T cell receptor beta chains from one sample, sequenced in a study of shared clonotypes between healthy human individuals. Assay: immunoSEQ multiplex PCR; the TCRdb copy retains only in-frame clones and omits some. The sample has 470,000 or so clones, around 73% seen once. The material sequenced was PBMCs. The receptors stem from a woman between 40 and 50 years old in good health. Some clones in this sample may be carry-over from other donors' samples. The CDR3 runs from the conserved cysteine through the conserved F or W. The D gene is left open where the match is weak. Clone size is not always given. Where it is, it says once, few, many or a class for expanded clones.

abundance	v_gene	d_gene	j_gene	CDR3nt	CDR3aa
.	TRBV28	.	TRBJ1-4	TGTGCCAGCGCCGCCCTAAGGACCGATGAAAAACTGTTTTTT	CASAALRTDEKLFF
once	TRBV4-3	.	TRBJ2-5	TGCGCCAGCAGCCAACAGGTTCAAGAGACCCAGTACTTC	CASSQQVQETQYF
.	TRBV27	.	TRBJ2-1	TGTGCCAGCAGTCGAAACAATGAGCAGTTCTTC	CASSRNNEQFF
.	TRBV29-1	.	TRBJ2-7	TGCAGCTTCCGAACTACCTACGAGCAGTACTTC	CSFRTTYEQYF
.	TRBV5-8	.	TRBJ1-1	TGTGCCAGCAGCTTGGGGAAGAACCTGTTGGACACTGAAGCTTTCTTT	CASSLGKNLLDTEAFF
.	TRBV10-3	.	TRBJ2-1	TGTGCCATCATTGCGGAGGGGTACAATGAGCAGTTCTTC	CAIIAEGYNEQFF
.	TRBV19	.	TRBJ2-7	TGTGCCAGTAGTTTACACGGACAGAGCTCCTACGAGCAGTACTTC	CASSLHGQSSYEQYF
.	TRBV4-1	.	TRBJ1-4	TGCGCCAGCAGGCACGACAGTGCAACTAATGAAAAACTGTTTTTT	CASRHDSATNEKLFF
once	TRBV18	TRBD1	TRBJ1-6	TGTGCCAGCTCACCCAGACAGGGACCAAAAAATTCACCCCTCCACTTT	CASSPRQGPKNSPLHF
.	TRBV5-1	.	TRBJ1-3	TGCGCCAGCAGCTCAGGGGTATCTGGAAACACCATATATTTT	CASSSGVSGNTIYF
.	TRBV6-5	.	TRBJ2-7	TGTGCCAGCAGTTACTCTAGATACGAGCAGTACTTC	CASSYSRYEQYF
.	TRBV27	TRBD1	TRBJ1-2	TGTGCCAGCAGCACGAACGACAGGGCGCGTGGCTACACCTTC	CASSTNDRARGYTF
.	TRBV2	TRBD1	TRBJ2-5	TGTGCCAGCAGTGCCACAGGGGGCTGGGGACAAGAGACCCAGTACTTC	CASSATGGWGQETQYF
.	TRBV7-8	TRBD2	TRBJ2-1	TGTGCCAGCAGCTTAGGGAGTAGGACTAGCGGGAGTCTGCAGTTCTTC	CASSLGSRTSGSLQFF
.	TRBV7-3	.	TRBJ2-5	TGTGCCAGCAGCCGAGGTCACCAAGAGACCCAGTACTTC	CASSRGHQETQYF
.	TRBV28	TRBD2	TRBJ2-1	TGTGCCAGCAGTTTATGGATTAGCGGGAGGGCCAGGAATGAGCAGTTCTTC	CASSLWISGRARNEQFF
.	TRBV11-3	TRBD2	TRBJ2-7	TGTGCCAGCAGCTTAGACAGCGGGACGTACGAGCAGTACTTC	CASSLDSGTYEQYF
.	TRBV28	TRBD1	TRBJ1-3	TGTGCCAGCAGTTCCCAGGGGGTGGGAAACACCATATATTTT	CASSSQGVGNTIYF
.	TRBV11-3	.	TRBJ2-3	TGTGCCAGCAGCTTTAGTAGGCACATAGATACGCAGTATTTT	CASSFSRHIDTQYF
.	TRBV7-9	.	TRBJ2-3	TGTGCCAGCAGCTTGTCAATTGGATCAGATACGCAGTATTTT	CASSLSIGSDTQYF
.	TRBV9	.	TRBJ2-1	TGTGCCAGCAGCGTCCAGACCGGGCATGAGCAGTTCTTC	CASSVQTGHEQFF
.	TRBV7-9	.	TRBJ2-1	TGTGCCAGCGGGTTACCCTACAATGAGCAGTTCTTC	CASGLPYNEQFF
.	TRBV9	TRBD2	TRBJ2-2	TGTGCCAGCAGCGTAGCAGCGGGAGGACCGGGGGAGCTGTTTTTT	CASSVAAGGPGELFF
.	TRBV6-6	.	TRBJ1-5	TGTGCCAGCAGTCACAATCAGCCCCAGCATTTT	CASSHNQPQHF
.	TRBV6-1	.	TRBJ2-1	TGTGCCAGCAGTGAAGCGAGGGGATACAATGAGCAGTTCTTC	CASSEARGYNEQFF
.	TRBV5-1	TRBD2	TRBJ2-2	TGCGCCAGCAGCTTGGCTGCCTCTCTCCTAGCGGGAGGGGCCGGGGAGCTGTTTTTT	CASSLAASLLAGGAGELFF
.	TRBV11-2	TRBD1	TRBJ1-5	TGTGCCAGCAGCTTATTGAGGGGGCGCCATAGCAATCAGCCCCAGCATTTT	CASSLLRGRHSNQPQHF
.	TRBV11-3	.	TRBJ2-1	TGTGCCAGCAGCCTAGGGAACGGCCTCACAATGTCGGAGCAGTTCTTC	CASSLGNGLTMSEQFF
.	TRBV4-3	.	TRBJ2-3	TGCGCCAGCAGCCATGATGTGGGGGATACGCAGTATTTT	CASSHDVGDTQYF
.	TRBV4-3	TRBD1	TRBJ1-1	TGCGCCGGCAGCCAAGATATAGGTCAGGGGGTGGGAGCTTTCTTT	CAGSQDIGQGVGAFF
.	TRBV28	TRBD1	TRBJ2-7	TGTGCCAGCAGTTCGACAGGGGTCTACGAGCAGTACTTC	CASSSTGVYEQYF
few	TRBV6-5	.	TRBJ1-2	TGTGCCAGCAGCCGCGGAGGGTGGGAGGGCTACACCTTC	CASSRGGWEGYTF
.	TRBV19	TRBD2	TRBJ2-7	TGTGCCAGTAGTACCCGCCCTAGCGGGGACTCCTACGAGCAGTACTTC	CASSTRPSGDSYEQYF
.	TRBV12-5	TRBD1	TRBJ2-1	TGTGCTAGTGGTTTGGACCCCTTGACAGGGTATTACAATGAGCAGTTCTTC	CASGLDPLTGYYNEQFF
.	TRBV4-2	.	TRBJ2-7	TGTGCCAGCAGCCAAGATTTGACCGAGCAGTACTTC	CASSQDLTEQYF
few	TRBV30	.	TRBJ2-7	TGTGCCTGGGCCCCACCCGGGAGTCAAGCAAACTACGAGCAGTACTTC	CAWAPPGSQANYEQYF
.	TRBV5-1	.	TRBJ2-3	TGCGCCAGCAGCCTACCAAGTAGCACAGATACGCAGTATTTT	CASSLPSSTDTQYF
.	TRBV29-1	.	TRBJ2-5	TGCAGCGTTGCCCTCGGGGCAGGGATGGAGACCCAGTACTTC	CSVALGAGMETQYF
.	TRBV6-5	.	TRBJ2-2	TGTGCCAGCAGTTACTCTGAGGGCACCGGGGAGCTGTTTTTT	CASSYSEGTGELFF
once	TRBV7-9	.	TRBJ2-7	TGTGCCAGCAGCTTAGGGGGGAGCTATTCATCCTACGAGCAGTACTTC	CASSLGGSYSSYEQYF
once	TRBV7-8	.	TRBJ2-2	TGTGCCAGCAGCCAGAGGGCTAGCCGGAACACCGGGGAGCTGTTTTTT	CASSQRASRNTGELFF
.	TRBV5-1	.	TRBJ1-2	TGCGCCAGCAGCCCCGAACCCTACGGGGACTATGGCTACACCTTC	CASSPEPYGDYGYTF
.	TRBV28	TRBD1	TRBJ1-1	TGTGCCAGCAGTTCACGGGGACAGGGATTCGGTACTGAAGCTTTCTTT	CASSSRGQGFGTEAFF
.	TRBV5-5	TRBD1	TRBJ2-5	TGTGCCAGCAGTTTGACAGGGTTAGAGACCCAGTACTTC	CASSLTGLETQYF
.	TRBV6-5	TRBD2	TRBJ2-2	TGTGCCAGCAACTTAGCGGGAGGGACCGGGGAGCTGTTTTTT	CASNLAGGTGELFF
.	TRBV19	TRBD2	TRBJ2-7	TGTGCCAGTAGTTCGGGACTAGCGGGAGCCCACGAGCAGTACTTC	CASSSGLAGAHEQYF
.	TRBV7-3	TRBD2	TRBJ2-1	TGTGCCAGCAGCCCGAGCGGGAGGTCCTCCCGTGAGCAGTTCTTC	CASSPSGRSSREQFF
once	TRBV29-1	TRBD2	TRBJ2-7	TGCAGCGTCGGGGGGGACTACGAGCAGTACTTC	CSVGGDYEQYF